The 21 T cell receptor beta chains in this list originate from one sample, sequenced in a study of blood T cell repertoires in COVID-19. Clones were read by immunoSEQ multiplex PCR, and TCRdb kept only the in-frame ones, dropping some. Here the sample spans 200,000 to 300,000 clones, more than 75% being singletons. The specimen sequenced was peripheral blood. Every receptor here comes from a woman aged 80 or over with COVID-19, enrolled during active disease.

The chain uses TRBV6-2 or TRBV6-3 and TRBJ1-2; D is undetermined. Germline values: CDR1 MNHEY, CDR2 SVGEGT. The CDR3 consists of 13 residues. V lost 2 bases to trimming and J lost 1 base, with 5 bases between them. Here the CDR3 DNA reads TGTGCCAGCAGTTACAACAGTAACTATGGCTACACCTTC. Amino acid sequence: CASSYNSNYGYTF.

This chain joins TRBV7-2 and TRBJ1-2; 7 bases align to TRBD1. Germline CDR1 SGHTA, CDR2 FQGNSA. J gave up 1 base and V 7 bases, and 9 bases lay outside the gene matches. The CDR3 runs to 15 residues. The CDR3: CASTFNRGGNYGYTF. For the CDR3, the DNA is TGTGCCAGCACATTTAACAGGGGTGGTAACTATGGCTACACCTTC.

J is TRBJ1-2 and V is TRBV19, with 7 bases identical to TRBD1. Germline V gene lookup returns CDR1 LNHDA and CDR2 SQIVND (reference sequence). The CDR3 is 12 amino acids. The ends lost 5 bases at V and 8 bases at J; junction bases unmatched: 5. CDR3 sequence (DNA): TGTGCCAGTAGTCTACCAGGGGGAGGCTACACCTTC. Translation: CASSLPGGGYTF.

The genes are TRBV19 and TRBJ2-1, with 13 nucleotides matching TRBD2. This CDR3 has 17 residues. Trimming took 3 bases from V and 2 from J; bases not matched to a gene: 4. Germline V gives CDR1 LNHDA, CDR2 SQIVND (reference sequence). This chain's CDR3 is CASSIDGTSGAYNEQFF. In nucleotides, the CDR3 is TGTGCCAGTAGTATCGACGGGACTAGCGGGGCCTACAATGAGCAGTTCTTC.

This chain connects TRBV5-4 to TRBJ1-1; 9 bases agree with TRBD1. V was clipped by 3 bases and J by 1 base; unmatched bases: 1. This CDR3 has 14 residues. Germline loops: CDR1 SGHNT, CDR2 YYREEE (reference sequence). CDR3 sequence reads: CASSWGQGNTEAFF. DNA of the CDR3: TGTGCCAGCAGCTGGGGACAGGGGAACACTGAAGCTTTCTTT. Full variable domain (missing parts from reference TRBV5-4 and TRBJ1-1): ETGVTQSPTHLIKTRGQQVTLRCSSQSGHNTVSWYQQALGQGPQFIFQYYREEENGRGNFPPRFSGLQFPNYSSELNVNALELDDSALYLCASSWGQGNTEAFFGQGTRLTVV.

This CDR3 reads CASRREGGSGELFF. The CDR3, as DNA: TGTGCCAGCCGTCGGGAAGGGGGCTCCGGGGAGCTGTTTTTT. This chain joins TRBV5-6 and TRBJ2-2; 7 bases fit TRBD1. The CDR3 runs 14 residues. Per the germline V gene, CDR1 is SGHDT and CDR2 is YYEEEE. V shed 7 bases, J shed 6 bases, and the junction held 9 bases outside the gene matches.

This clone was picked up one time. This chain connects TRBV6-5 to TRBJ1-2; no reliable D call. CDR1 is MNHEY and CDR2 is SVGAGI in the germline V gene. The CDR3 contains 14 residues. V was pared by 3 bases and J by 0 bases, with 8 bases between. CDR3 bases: TGTGCCAGCAGTTATCGCGAAACTAACTATGGCTACACCTTC. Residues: CASSYRETNYGYTF.

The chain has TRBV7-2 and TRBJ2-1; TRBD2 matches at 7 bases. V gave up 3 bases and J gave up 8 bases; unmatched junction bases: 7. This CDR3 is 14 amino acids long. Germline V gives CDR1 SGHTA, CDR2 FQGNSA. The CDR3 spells CASSFGLGPYEQFF. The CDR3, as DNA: TGTGCCAGCAGCTTCGGACTAGGTCCCTATGAGCAGTTCTTC.

DNA of the CDR3: TGTGCCAGCAGCTTAGTTGATAGTGAGCAGTTCTTC. Encoded protein: CASSLVDSEQFF. The chain links TRBV7-9 to TRBJ2-1; D gene unclear. Germline V gene sequence: CDR1 SEHNR, CDR2 FQNEAQ (reference sequence). The CDR3 is 12 residues long. The V gene lost 1 base and the J gene lost 9 bases, with 7 bases spanning the gap.

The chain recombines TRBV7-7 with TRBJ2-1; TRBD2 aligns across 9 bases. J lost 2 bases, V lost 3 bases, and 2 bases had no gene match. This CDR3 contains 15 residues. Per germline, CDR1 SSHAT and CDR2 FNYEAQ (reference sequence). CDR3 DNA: TGTGCCAGCAGCTTGGGCGGGGGGGCCTACAATGAGCAGTTCTTC. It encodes CASSLGGGAYNEQFF.

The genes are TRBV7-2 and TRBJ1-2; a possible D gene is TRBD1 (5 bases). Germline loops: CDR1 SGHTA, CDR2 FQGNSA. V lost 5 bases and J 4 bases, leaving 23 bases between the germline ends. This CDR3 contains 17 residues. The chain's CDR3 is CASSPGGIPAIAYGYTF. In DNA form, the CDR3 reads TGTGCCAGCAGCCCGGGGGGAATTCCCGCCATCGCCTATGGCTACACCTTC.

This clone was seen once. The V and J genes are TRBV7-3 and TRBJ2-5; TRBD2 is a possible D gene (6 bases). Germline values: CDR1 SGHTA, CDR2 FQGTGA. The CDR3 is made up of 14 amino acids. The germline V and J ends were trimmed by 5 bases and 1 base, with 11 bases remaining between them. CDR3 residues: CASSPGGFQETQYF. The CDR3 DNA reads TGTGCCAGCAGCCCCGGGGGATTCCAAGAGACCCAGTACTTC.

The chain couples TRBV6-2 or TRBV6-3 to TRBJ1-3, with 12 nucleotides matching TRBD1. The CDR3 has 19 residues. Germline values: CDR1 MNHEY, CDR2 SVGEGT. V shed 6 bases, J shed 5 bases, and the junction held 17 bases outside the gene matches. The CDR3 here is CASSPLSGTGGNNRNTIYF. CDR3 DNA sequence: TGTGCCAGCAGCCCTCTCTCCGGGACAGGGGGCAATAATCGAAACACCATATATTTT.

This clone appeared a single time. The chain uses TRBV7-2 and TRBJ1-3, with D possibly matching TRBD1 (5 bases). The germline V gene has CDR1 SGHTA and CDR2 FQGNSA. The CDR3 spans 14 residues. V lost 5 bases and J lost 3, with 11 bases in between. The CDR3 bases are TGTGCCAGCAGCCCTGACAGACTTGGAAACACCATATATTTT. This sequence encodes CASSPDRLGNTIYF.

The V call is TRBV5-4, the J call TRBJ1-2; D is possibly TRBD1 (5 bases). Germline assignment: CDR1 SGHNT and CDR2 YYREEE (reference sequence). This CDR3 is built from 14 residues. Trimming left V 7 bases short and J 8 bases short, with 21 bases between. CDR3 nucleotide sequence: TGTGCCAGCGCCTTCTGGGGGGAGTGGATGGGCTACACCTTC. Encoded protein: CASAFWGEWMGYTF.

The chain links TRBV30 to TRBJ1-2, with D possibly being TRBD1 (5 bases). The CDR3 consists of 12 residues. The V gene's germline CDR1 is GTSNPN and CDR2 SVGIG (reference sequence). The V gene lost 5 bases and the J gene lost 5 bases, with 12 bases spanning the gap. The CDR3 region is CAWEVEGYGYTF. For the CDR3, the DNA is TGTGCCTGGGAGGTGGAGGGGTATGGCTACACCTTC.

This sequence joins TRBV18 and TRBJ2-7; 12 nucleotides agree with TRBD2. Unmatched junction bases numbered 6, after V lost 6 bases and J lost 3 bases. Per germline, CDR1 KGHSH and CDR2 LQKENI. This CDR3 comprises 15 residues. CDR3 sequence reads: CASSPGLAGFYEQYV. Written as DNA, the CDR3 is TGTGCCAGCTCCCCTGGACTAGCGGGGTTCTACGAGCAGTACGTC.

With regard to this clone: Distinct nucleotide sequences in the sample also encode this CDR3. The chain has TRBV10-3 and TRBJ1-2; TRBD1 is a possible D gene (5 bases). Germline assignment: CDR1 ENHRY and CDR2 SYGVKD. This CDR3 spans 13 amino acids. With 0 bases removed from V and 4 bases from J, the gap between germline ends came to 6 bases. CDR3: CAISESTVYGYTF. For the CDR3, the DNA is TGTGCCATCAGTGAGTCGACAGTCTATGGCTACACCTTC.

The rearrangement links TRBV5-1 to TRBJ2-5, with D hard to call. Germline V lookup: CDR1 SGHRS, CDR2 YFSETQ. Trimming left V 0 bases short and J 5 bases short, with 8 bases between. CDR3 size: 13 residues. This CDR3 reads CASSLGILETQYF. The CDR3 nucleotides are TGCGCCAGCAGCTTGGGTATCTTGGAGACCCAGTACTTC.

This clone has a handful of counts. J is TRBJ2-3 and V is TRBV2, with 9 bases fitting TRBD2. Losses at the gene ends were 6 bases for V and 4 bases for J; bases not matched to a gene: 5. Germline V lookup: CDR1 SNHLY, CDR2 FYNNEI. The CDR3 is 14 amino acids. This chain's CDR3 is CASRLTSGADTQYF. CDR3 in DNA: TGTGCCAGCAGATTGACTAGCGGCGCAGATACGCAGTATTTT.

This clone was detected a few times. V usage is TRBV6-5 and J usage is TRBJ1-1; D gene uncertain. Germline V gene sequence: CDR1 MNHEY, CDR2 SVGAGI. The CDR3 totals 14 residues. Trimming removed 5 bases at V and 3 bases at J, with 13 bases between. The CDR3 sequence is CASSRSQPHTEAFF. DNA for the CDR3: TGTGCCAGCAGTCGGAGTCAACCCCACACTGAAGCTTTCTTT.